Listed below are T cell receptor beta chains from one sample, sequenced in a study of T-cell reconstitution after alpha-beta-depleted transplantation in children. Each CDR3 protein is one row after TCRdb ran MiXCR on the PCR reads. The repertoire includes fewer than 350,000 distinct CDR3 sequences, over 7% of them detected once, and around 10% sits in the top ten. Sequences were derived from peripheral blood, sampled 360 days after TCRalphabeta/CD19-depleted stem cell transplant. The receptors stem from a female patient younger than 10 who had a stem cell transplant for Fanconi anemia, so the T cells may come from the graft donor. Each CDR3 is given with its conserved first and last residue. Fields, in order: J gene, clone size, D gene, V gene, CDR3 DNA, CDR3 protein. A D gene is named only where the DNA matches it firmly. Only some rows state a clone size, as once, few, many or a class for expanded clones.

j_call: TRBJ2-7
clone_size: many
d_call: .
v_call: TRBV18
cdr3_nt: TGTGCCAGCTCACGGACAGCTACCTACGAGCAGTACTTC
cdr3_aa: CASSRTATYEQYF

j_call: TRBJ2-3
clone_size: .
d_call: .
v_call: TRBV2
cdr3_nt: TGTGCCAGCAGTGAACGCGGATCCCCCCGCAGCACAGATACGCAGTATTTT
cdr3_aa: CASSERGSPRSTDTQYF

j_call: TRBJ2-5
clone_size: many
d_call: .
v_call: TRBV7-9
cdr3_nt: TGTGCCAGCAGCTTAGAATTAATAGGACTACAGTACTTC
cdr3_aa: CASSLELIGLQYF

j_call: TRBJ2-3
clone_size: many
d_call: .
v_call: TRBV20-1
cdr3_nt: TGCAGTGCTAGAGGGACAGGTTTGGGGACTAACACAGATACGCAGTATTTT
cdr3_aa: CSARGTGLGTNTDTQYF

j_call: TRBJ1-1
clone_size: .
d_call: TRBD1
v_call: TRBV7-9
cdr3_nt: TGTGCCAGCAGCCTCCAGGGGGGAGCTTTCTTT
cdr3_aa: CASSLQGGAFF

j_call: TRBJ2-3
clone_size: many
d_call: .
v_call: TRBV5-1
cdr3_nt: TGCGCCAGCAGCTTACCTCTGCGCACAGATACGCAGTATTTT
cdr3_aa: CASSLPLRTDTQYF

j_call: TRBJ1-1
clone_size: many
d_call: .
v_call: TRBV2
cdr3_nt: TGTGCCAGCAGCCTTTTACTCAGGGGCCGTGGATTGAACACTGAAGCTTTCTTT
cdr3_aa: CASSLLLRGRGLNTEAFF

j_call: TRBJ1-1
clone_size: few
d_call: .
v_call: TRBV7-8
cdr3_nt: TGTGCCAGCAGCTTAAATGGGCGGGGGGTATTCGGAGCTTTCTTT
cdr3_aa: CASSLNGRGVFGAFF

j_call: TRBJ1-2
clone_size: .
d_call: TRBD1
v_call: TRBV20-1
cdr3_nt: TGCAGTGCTACAAATACCCGGGACAGGGTTGGCTACACCTTC
cdr3_aa: CSATNTRDRVGYTF

j_call: TRBJ1-1
clone_size: .
d_call: .
v_call: TRBV5-6
cdr3_nt: TGTGCCAGCAAGCGGGGGAGGGGGAACACTGAAGCTTTCTTT
cdr3_aa: CASKRGRGNTEAFF

j_call: TRBJ2-2
clone_size: many
d_call: .
v_call: TRBV5-1
cdr3_nt: TGCGCCAGCAGAGACCCCTCTCAGGGGAACACCGGGGAGCTGTTTTTT
cdr3_aa: CASRDPSQGNTGELFF

j_call: TRBJ2-3
clone_size: .
d_call: .
v_call: TRBV6-1
cdr3_nt: TGTGCCAGCAGTGAAGCGCCAGGGCCCCCAGATACGCAGTATTTT
cdr3_aa: CASSEAPGPPDTQYF

j_call: TRBJ2-2
clone_size: .
d_call: .
v_call: TRBV20-1
cdr3_nt: TGCAGTGCTAGAGATAACGTCCGTCTAGCCGGGGAGCTGTTTTTT
cdr3_aa: CSARDNVRLAGELFF

j_call: TRBJ2-3
clone_size: many
d_call: TRBD2
v_call: TRBV15
cdr3_nt: TGTGCCACCAGCACTAGCGGGGTACGCACAGATACGCAGTATTTT
cdr3_aa: CATSTSGVRTDTQYF

j_call: TRBJ2-7
clone_size: few
d_call: TRBD2
v_call: TRBV24-1
cdr3_nt: TGTGCCACCAGTGATAGCGGGGGACGCTCCTACGAGCAGTACTTC
cdr3_aa: CATSDSGGRSYEQYF

j_call: TRBJ1-1
clone_size: few
d_call: .
v_call: TRBV12-3/TRBV12-4
cdr3_nt: TGTGCCAGCAGTTTAAAGACAGAGAACACTGAAGCTTTCTTT
cdr3_aa: CASSLKTENTEAFF

j_call: TRBJ1-2
clone_size: many
d_call: .
v_call: TRBV2
cdr3_nt: TGTGCCAGCAGAGACCAGGGAGCATGGTGGTTGTATAACTATGGCTACACCTTC
cdr3_aa: CASRDQGAWWLYNYGYTF

j_call: TRBJ2-7
clone_size: many
d_call: TRBD1
v_call: TRBV10-3
cdr3_nt: TGTGCCATAAGAGCGACAGGGACCAACGAGCAGTACTTC
cdr3_aa: CAIRATGTNEQYF

j_call: TRBJ2-2
clone_size: few
d_call: TRBD1
v_call: TRBV3-1
cdr3_nt: TGTGCCAGCAGTACAGGGGAATTCACCGGGGAGCTGTTTTTT
cdr3_aa: CASSTGEFTGELFF

j_call: TRBJ2-5
clone_size: few
d_call: .
v_call: TRBV3-1
cdr3_nt: TGTGCCAGCAGCCAAGCGGGGGGCCGGGAGACCCAGTACTTC
cdr3_aa: CASSQAGGRETQYF

j_call: TRBJ2-5
clone_size: .
d_call: .
v_call: TRBV12-5
cdr3_nt: TGTGCTAGTGGTTTGGAGGAAGAGACCCAGTACTTC
cdr3_aa: CASGLEEETQYF

j_call: TRBJ1-1
clone_size: few
d_call: .
v_call: TRBV4-2
cdr3_nt: TGTGCCAGCAGCCAAGATAGGGGGGCCACTGAAGCTTTCTTT
cdr3_aa: CASSQDRGATEAFF

j_call: TRBJ1-6
clone_size: many
d_call: .
v_call: TRBV28
cdr3_nt: TGTGCCAGCCGTATCGGTTCCTATAATTCACCCCTCCACTTT
cdr3_aa: CASRIGSYNSPLHF

j_call: TRBJ1-1
clone_size: few
d_call: TRBD1
v_call: TRBV20-1
cdr3_nt: TGCAGTGCTGGATACAGGGGTGGGAGTGATCGAGCTTTCTTT
cdr3_aa: CSAGYRGGSDRAFF

j_call: TRBJ2-7
clone_size: many
d_call: TRBD2
v_call: TRBV9
cdr3_nt: TGTGCCAGCAGCGTAGGCGGGGGGGCCCACGAGCAGTACTTC
cdr3_aa: CASSVGGGAHEQYF

j_call: TRBJ1-1
clone_size: few
d_call: .
v_call: TRBV15
cdr3_nt: TGTGCCACCAGCAGAGATTCGTTTGGGCCTGAAGCTTTCTTT
cdr3_aa: CATSRDSFGPEAFF

j_call: TRBJ2-5
clone_size: many
d_call: TRBD2
v_call: TRBV5-1
cdr3_nt: TGCGCCAGCAGCTCGATTAGCGGGGGGGCCCTACCCCAAGAGACCCAGTACTTC
cdr3_aa: CASSSISGGALPQETQYF

j_call: TRBJ2-5
clone_size: many
d_call: TRBD2
v_call: TRBV5-1
cdr3_nt: TGCGCCAGCAGCTCGGAGATTGCACTAGCGGGACCTAAAGAGACCCAGTACTTC
cdr3_aa: CASSSEIALAGPKETQYF

j_call: TRBJ2-1
clone_size: many
d_call: TRBD1
v_call: TRBV7-9
cdr3_nt: TGTGCCAGCAGCTTAGGGGACAGGGATGCATACAATGAGCAGTTCTTC
cdr3_aa: CASSLGDRDAYNEQFF

j_call: TRBJ2-2
clone_size: .
d_call: .
v_call: TRBV13
cdr3_nt: TGTGCCAGCAGCTTATACTGGGGGAATTCGAACACCGGGGAGCTGTTTTTT
cdr3_aa: CASSLYWGNSNTGELFF

j_call: TRBJ1-1
clone_size: .
d_call: .
v_call: TRBV20-1
cdr3_nt: TGCAGTGCTACCCTCAGTGCGACCCCCTCTGAAGCTTTCTTT
cdr3_aa: CSATLSATPSEAFF

j_call: TRBJ1-1
clone_size: many
d_call: .
v_call: TRBV7-9
cdr3_nt: TGTGCCAGCAGCCCGGGGCGTGGGAACACTGAAGCTTTCTTT
cdr3_aa: CASSPGRGNTEAFF

j_call: TRBJ2-2
clone_size: many
d_call: .
v_call: TRBV20-1
cdr3_nt: TGCAGTGCTAGAGGGTCGAACACCGGGGAGCTGTTTTTT
cdr3_aa: CSARGSNTGELFF

j_call: TRBJ1-3
clone_size: many
d_call: .
v_call: TRBV9
cdr3_nt: TGTGCCAGCAGCGTAGGTAGTGTAGGTGGAAACACCATATATTTT
cdr3_aa: CASSVGSVGGNTIYF

j_call: TRBJ1-2
clone_size: .
d_call: TRBD1
v_call: TRBV5-1
cdr3_nt: TGCGCCAGCAGCAGAACAGGGGACAACTATGGCTACACCTTC
cdr3_aa: CASSRTGDNYGYTF

j_call: TRBJ2-1
clone_size: many
d_call: TRBD2
v_call: TRBV7-9
cdr3_nt: TGTGCCAGCAGCTTGGGACTAGCGGGGGAGTTCCAGTTCTTC
cdr3_aa: CASSLGLAGEFQFF

j_call: TRBJ2-1
clone_size: many
d_call: TRBD2
v_call: TRBV6-2/TRBV6-3
cdr3_nt: TGTGCCAGCAGTCGCCGACTAGCGGGAGTGCACTACAATGAGCAGTTCTTC
cdr3_aa: CASSRRLAGVHYNEQFF

j_call: TRBJ1-2
clone_size: few
d_call: TRBD1
v_call: TRBV2
cdr3_nt: TGTGCCAGCAGTCGGGACAGGTCCCCTAACTATGGCTACACCTTC
cdr3_aa: CASSRDRSPNYGYTF

j_call: TRBJ1-4
clone_size: many
d_call: .
v_call: TRBV7-6
cdr3_nt: TGTGCCAGCAGTTCTTTAGGCGCAACTAATGAAAAACTGTTTTTT
cdr3_aa: CASSSLGATNEKLFF

j_call: TRBJ2-1
clone_size: many
d_call: .
v_call: TRBV28
cdr3_nt: TGTGCCAGCAGTTTACCACCCACCTACAATGAGCAGTTCTTC
cdr3_aa: CASSLPPTYNEQFF

j_call: TRBJ2-7
clone_size: many
d_call: .
v_call: TRBV9
cdr3_nt: TGTGCCAGCGGCTTAGGACCCCTTCGGGACGAGCAGTACTTC
cdr3_aa: CASGLGPLRDEQYF

j_call: TRBJ2-3
clone_size: few
d_call: TRBD2
v_call: TRBV11-1
cdr3_nt: TGTGCCAGCAGCTCCCTAGATTTGAGACTAGCGGGAGACCCAGATACGCAGTATTTT
cdr3_aa: CASSSLDLRLAGDPDTQYF

j_call: TRBJ2-2
clone_size: .
d_call: .
v_call: TRBV18
cdr3_nt: TGTGCCAGCTCACCACTGCAGGGGCGCCCCCTTTTT
cdr3_aa: CASSPLQGRPLF

j_call: TRBJ2-3
clone_size: many
d_call: .
v_call: TRBV6-2/TRBV6-3
cdr3_nt: TGTGCCAGCAGACCCACGGTGCCTCTCACAGATACGCAGTATTTT
cdr3_aa: CASRPTVPLTDTQYF

j_call: TRBJ2-7
clone_size: many
d_call: .
v_call: TRBV9
cdr3_nt: TGTGCCAGCAGCCTTCGAGCGTCTGACGGACCCTACGAGCAGTACTTC
cdr3_aa: CASSLRASDGPYEQYF

j_call: TRBJ2-1
clone_size: few
d_call: TRBD2
v_call: TRBV20-1
cdr3_nt: TGCAGTGCTACGAGAACGGGGGGACCGTCGAGTGAGCAGTTCTTC
cdr3_aa: CSATRTGGPSSEQFF

j_call: TRBJ1-6
clone_size: .
d_call: .
v_call: TRBV6-5
cdr3_nt: TGTGCCAGCAGTTACTCGCGCCCGGGCTCCAATAATTCACCCCTCCACTTT
cdr3_aa: CASSYSRPGSNNSPLHF

j_call: TRBJ2-5
clone_size: .
d_call: .
v_call: TRBV20-1
cdr3_nt: TGCAGTGCTGCCATGGGGGCGCTACAAGAGACCCAGTACTTC
cdr3_aa: CSAAMGALQETQYF

j_call: TRBJ2-1
clone_size: .
d_call: TRBD1
v_call: TRBV9
cdr3_nt: TGTGCCAGCAGTAGGAGAGGGGGACAGGGCGCCTACAATGAGCAGTTCTTC
cdr3_aa: CASSRRGGQGAYNEQFF

j_call: TRBJ1-5
clone_size: many
d_call: .
v_call: TRBV12-3/TRBV12-4
cdr3_nt: TGTGCCAGCAGTGCGGGGGGGCACAGGGATACCCAGCATTTT
cdr3_aa: CASSAGGHRDTQHF

j_call: TRBJ2-7
clone_size: many
d_call: .
v_call: TRBV3-1
cdr3_nt: TGTGCCAGCAGCCAAGATGAGGGTGAGCAGTACTTC
cdr3_aa: CASSQDEGEQYF

j_call: TRBJ1-3
clone_size: many
d_call: .
v_call: TRBV5-1
cdr3_nt: TGCGCCAGCAGCTTCCGTCCTCATACCTCTGGAAACACCATATATTTT
cdr3_aa: CASSFRPHTSGNTIYF

j_call: TRBJ2-5
clone_size: many
d_call: TRBD1
v_call: TRBV5-1
cdr3_nt: TGCGCCAGCAGCTTGTTCCTGGACAGGGGCGAAGAGACCCAGTACTTC
cdr3_aa: CASSLFLDRGEETQYF

j_call: TRBJ2-7
clone_size: many
d_call: TRBD1
v_call: TRBV27
cdr3_nt: TGTGCCAGCAGTTTCTGGACAGGGGGCGAGCAGTACTTC
cdr3_aa: CASSFWTGGEQYF

j_call: TRBJ1-5
clone_size: many
d_call: .
v_call: TRBV28
cdr3_nt: TGTGCCAGCAGTTTATATCGTAGGGCCCTCAATCAGCCCCAGCATTTT
cdr3_aa: CASSLYRRALNQPQHF

j_call: TRBJ2-3
clone_size: many
d_call: .
v_call: TRBV7-9
cdr3_nt: TGTGCCAGCCGATTACAGCCAGATACGCAGTATTTT
cdr3_aa: CASRLQPDTQYF